Listed here are 9 T cell receptor beta chains from one sample, sequenced in a study of human T cells and chemical hapten exposure. Time point specified: patch test 2, 6 weeks after DPC sensitization. The treatment: therapeutic diphenylcyclopropenone sensitization with weekly scalp DPC. TCRdb re-analysed the RACE reads in MiXCR, keeping a single row per CDR3 protein. The sample lists 85,000 to 100,000 distinct CDR3 sequences, approximately 9.9% occurring once. The specimen comprised whole blood, sampled in connection with sensitization to the hapten diphenylcyclopropenone (DPC). All receptors come from a man aged 40-49 years with alopecia areata. Some clones in this sample may be carry-over from other donors' samples.

This rearrangement joins TRBV30 to TRBJ1-4; TRBD1 matches at 9 bases. The length of the CDR3 is 14 residues. Germline V gene lookup returns CDR1 GTSNPN and CDR2 SVGIG (reference sequence). Germline trimming cut 3 bases from V and 5 bases from J; bases unmatched to any gene: 4. The CDR3 loop reads CAWRGQGENEKLFF. The CDR3 DNA follows: TGTGCCTGGAGGGGACAGGGCGAAAATGAAAAACTGTTTTTT.

This clonotype came up a few times. V is TRBV5-4 and J is TRBJ2-7; 12 nucleotides line up with TRBD2. V dropped 2 bases and J dropped 4; count of bases not matched to a gene: 19. This CDR3 is built from 20 residues. The germline CDR1 and CDR2 sequences are SGHNT and YYREEE (reference sequence). DNA of the CDR3: TGTGCCAGCAGCTTAGAGGGACAGAAACTAGCGGGAGGAAGAATTTACGAGCAGTACTTC. Amino acid sequence: CASSLEGQKLAGGRIYEQYF.

This clonotype was recorded many times. The junction does not match germline at one end; this may be a read error. J is TRBJ2-7 and V is TRBV28, with TRBD2 matching over 9 bases. CDR3 size: 12 residues. Germline V gives CDR1 MDHEN, CDR2 SYDVKM. The CDR3 nucleotides read TGTGCCAGCAGTACCACGGGACTAGCCCCGAACTTC. Protein: CASSTTGLAPNF.

This clonotype came up a few times. The chain couples TRBV6-2 or TRBV6-3 to TRBJ1-5; D possibly corresponds to TRBD1 (5 bases). This CDR3 is 14 amino acids long. CDR1 MNHEY and CDR2 SVGEGT come from the germline V gene. V lost 6 bases and J lost 1, with 10 bases in between. The CDR3 loop is CASSKAGSNQPQHF. For the CDR3, the DNA is TGTGCCAGCAGCAAGGCAGGGAGCAATCAGCCCCAGCATTTT.

This clonotype came up many times. V usage is TRBV7-9 and J usage is TRBJ1-1; D is unclear. The CDR3 spans 14 residues. V lost 8 bases and J lost 3, with 16 bases in between. Germline loops: CDR1 SEHNR, CDR2 FQNEAQ (reference sequence). This chain's CDR3 is CASGRGRRDTEAFF. As DNA, the CDR3 is TGTGCCAGCGGCCGAGGACGCCGCGACACTGAAGCTTTCTTT.

The V call is TRBV14, the J call TRBJ2-5, with TRBD2 matching 14 bases. V dropped 5 bases and J dropped 0; count of bases not matched to a gene: 14. There are 20 residues in the CDR3. Germline-derived CDR1 and CDR2 are SGHDN and FVKESK. The CDR3 sequence: CASSTSPGTSGRVYQETQYF. The CDR3 nucleotides read TGTGCCAGCAGCACATCACCCGGGACTAGCGGGAGAGTGTACCAAGAGACCCAGTACTTC.

The chain carries TRBV28 and TRBJ2-4; possible D gene TRBD2, 5 bases. V was shortened by 6 bases and J by 8 bases, with 8 bases between the two germline ends. CDR3 length equals 11 residues. CDR1 is MDHEN, CDR2 SYDVKM, per germline. The CDR3 DNA sequence: TGTGCCAGCAGCCGGACTGACATTCAGTACTTC. Protein product: CASSRTDIQYF.

This clonotype was recorded many times. This chain uses TRBV18 with TRBJ2-7; TRBD2 agrees at 10 bases. Germline loops: CDR1 KGHSH, CDR2 LQKENI. Trimming removed 2 bases from V and 7 bases from J; junction bases left unmatched: 8. This CDR3 contains 15 residues. As DNA, the CDR3 is TGTGCCAGCTCACCAGCTAGCGGGAGTCTAGGTGAGCAGTACTTC. Encoded protein: CASSPASGSLGEQYF. Based on the CDR3 plus reference TRBV18 and TRBJ2-7, the full variable domain is NAGVMQNPRHLVRRRGQEARLRCSPMKGHSHVYWYRQLPEEGLKFMVYLQKENIIDESGMPKERFSAEFPKEGPSILRIQQVVRGDSAAYFCASSPASGSLGEQYFGPGTRLTVT.

This clonotype was seen a few times. The chain links TRBV6-1 to TRBJ2-7; possibly TRBD1 or TRBD2 for D (6 bases each). The CDR3 spans 14 residues. The germline CDR1 and CDR2 sequences are MNHNS and SASEGT. CDR3 sequence: CASSEVGGSTKTHV. Written as DNA, the CDR3 is TGTGCCAGCAGTGAAGTCGGGGGCTCCACCAAAACTCACGTC.